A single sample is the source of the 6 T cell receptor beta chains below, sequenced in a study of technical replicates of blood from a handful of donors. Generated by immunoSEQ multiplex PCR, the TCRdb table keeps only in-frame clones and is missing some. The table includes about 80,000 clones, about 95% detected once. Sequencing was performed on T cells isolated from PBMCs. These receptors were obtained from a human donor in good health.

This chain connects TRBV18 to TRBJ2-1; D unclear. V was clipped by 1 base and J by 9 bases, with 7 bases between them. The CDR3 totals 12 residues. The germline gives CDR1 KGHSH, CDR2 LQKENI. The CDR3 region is CASSPLASEQFF. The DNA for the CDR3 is TGTGCCAGCTCACCACTAGCTAGTGAGCAGTTCTTC.

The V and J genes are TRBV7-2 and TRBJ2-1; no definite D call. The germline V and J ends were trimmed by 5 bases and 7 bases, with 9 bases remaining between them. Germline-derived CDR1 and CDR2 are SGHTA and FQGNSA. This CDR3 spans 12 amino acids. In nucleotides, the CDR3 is TGTGCCAGCAGCCTAACGCGGAATGAGCAGTTCTTC. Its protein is CASSLTRNEQFF.

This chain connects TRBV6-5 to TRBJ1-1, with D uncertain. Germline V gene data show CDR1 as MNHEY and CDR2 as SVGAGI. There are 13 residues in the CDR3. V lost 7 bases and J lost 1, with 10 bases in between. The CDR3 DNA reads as TGTGCCAGCAATGTCGGCGGGAACACTGAAGCTTTCTTT. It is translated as CASNVGGNTEAFF.

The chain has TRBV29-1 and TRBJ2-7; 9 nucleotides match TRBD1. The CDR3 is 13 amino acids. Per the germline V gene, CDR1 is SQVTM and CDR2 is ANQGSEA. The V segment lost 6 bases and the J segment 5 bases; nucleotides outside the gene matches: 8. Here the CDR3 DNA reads TGCAGCGTGACGGGACAGGGATCGAACGAGCAGTACTTC. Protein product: CSVTGQGSNEQYF.

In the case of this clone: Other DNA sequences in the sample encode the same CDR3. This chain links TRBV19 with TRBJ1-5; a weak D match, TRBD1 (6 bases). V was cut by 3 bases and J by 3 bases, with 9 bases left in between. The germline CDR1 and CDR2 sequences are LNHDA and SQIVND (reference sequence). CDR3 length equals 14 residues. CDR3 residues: CASSIRDNNQPQHF. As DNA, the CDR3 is TGTGCCAGTAGTATCCGGGACAACAATCAGCCCCAGCATTTT.

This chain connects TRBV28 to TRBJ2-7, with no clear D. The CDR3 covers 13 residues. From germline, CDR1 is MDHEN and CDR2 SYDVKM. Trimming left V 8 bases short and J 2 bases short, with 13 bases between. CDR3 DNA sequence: TGTGCCAGCGTTTTGCCAAGCCCCTACGAGCAGTACTTC. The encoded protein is CASVLPSPYEQYF.